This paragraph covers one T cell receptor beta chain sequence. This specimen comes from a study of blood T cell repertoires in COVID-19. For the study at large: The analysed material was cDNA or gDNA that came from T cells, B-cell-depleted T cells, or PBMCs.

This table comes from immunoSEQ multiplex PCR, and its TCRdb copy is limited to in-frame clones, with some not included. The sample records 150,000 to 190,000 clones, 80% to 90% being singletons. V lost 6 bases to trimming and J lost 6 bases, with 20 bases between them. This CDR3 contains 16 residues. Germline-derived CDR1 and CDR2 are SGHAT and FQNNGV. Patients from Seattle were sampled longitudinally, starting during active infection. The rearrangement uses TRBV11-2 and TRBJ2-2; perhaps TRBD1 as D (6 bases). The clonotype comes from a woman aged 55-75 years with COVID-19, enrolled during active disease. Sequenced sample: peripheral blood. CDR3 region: CASRRQESLQAGELFF. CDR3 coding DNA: TGTGCCAGCAGGAGACAGGAGTCCCTCCAGGCCGGGGAGCTGTTTTTT.